The 2 T cell receptor beta chains below all came from one sample that was sequenced in a study of T-cell reconstitution after alpha-beta-depleted transplantation in children. Construction of the TCRbeta library involved unique molecular identifiers. MiXCR was run by TCRdb on the PCR reads, yielding one entry per CDR3 protein. The sample lists about 580,000 distinct CDR3 sequences; 25% to 30% were seen once. The sample was PBMCs, taken before TCRalphabeta/CD19-depleted stem cell transplant. These receptors came from a boy younger than two with Wiskott-Aldrich syndrome, due to receive a stem cell transplant.

The rearrangement links TRBV6-1 to TRBJ2-6; 12 nucleotides agree with TRBD2. The CDR3 is 19 residues long. Trimming took 8 bases from V and 2 from J; bases not matched to a gene: 13. Germline V lookup: CDR1 MNHNS, CDR2 SASEGT. The CDR3 here is CASLNFGRLAGAGANVLTF. CDR3 DNA sequence: TGTGCCAGCCTTAATTTTGGGCGACTAGCGGGAGCTGGGGCCAACGTCCTGACTTTC.

The J gene is TRBJ2-1, the V gene TRBV27, with 10 bases matching TRBD2. The CDR3 runs 17 residues. The V gene end was trimmed by 5 bases and the J gene end by 3 bases; junction bases not matched to a gene: 10. Per the germline V gene, CDR1 is MNHEY and CDR2 is SMNVEV (reference sequence). DNA of the CDR3: TGTGCCAGCAGTCTCCTAGCGGGAGCTCAGAACTACAATGAGCAGTTCTTC. It yields the protein CASSLLAGAQNYNEQFF.